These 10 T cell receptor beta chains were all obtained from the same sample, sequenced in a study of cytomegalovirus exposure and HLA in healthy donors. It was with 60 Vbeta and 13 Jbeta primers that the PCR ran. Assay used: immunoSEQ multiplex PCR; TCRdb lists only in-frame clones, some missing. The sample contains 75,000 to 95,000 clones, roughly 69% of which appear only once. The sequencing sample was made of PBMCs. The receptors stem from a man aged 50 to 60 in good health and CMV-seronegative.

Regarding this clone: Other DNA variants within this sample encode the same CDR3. The CDR3 sequence is CASSLTEMNTEAFF. CDR3 nucleotides: TGTGCCAGCTCACTGACGGAGATGAACACTGAAGCTTTCTTT. The chain carries TRBV18 and TRBJ1-1; D not resolved. There are 14 residues in the CDR3. The ends were cut back, 4 bases at V and 0 bases at J, with 9 bases in the middle. Germline V CDR1 and CDR2: KGHSH, LQKENI.

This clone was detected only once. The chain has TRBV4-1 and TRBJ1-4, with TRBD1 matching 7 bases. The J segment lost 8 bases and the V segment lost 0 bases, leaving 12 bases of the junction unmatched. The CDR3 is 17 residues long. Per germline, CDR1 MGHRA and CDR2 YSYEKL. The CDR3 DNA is TGCGCCAGCAGCCAAGAGAATACAGGGGCTTGGGGAGAAAAACTGTTTTTT. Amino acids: CASSQENTGAWGEKLFF.

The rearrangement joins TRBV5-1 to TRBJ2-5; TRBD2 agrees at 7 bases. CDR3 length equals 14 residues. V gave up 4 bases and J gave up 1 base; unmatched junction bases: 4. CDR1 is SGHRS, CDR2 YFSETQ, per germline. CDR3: CASSPGRGQETQYF. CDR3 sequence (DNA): TGCGCCAGCAGCCCGGGGAGGGGCCAAGAGACCCAGTACTTC.

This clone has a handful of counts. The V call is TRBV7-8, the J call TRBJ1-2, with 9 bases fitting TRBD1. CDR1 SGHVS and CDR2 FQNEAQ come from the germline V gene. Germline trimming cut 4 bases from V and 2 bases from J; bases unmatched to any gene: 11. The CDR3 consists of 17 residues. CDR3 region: CASSSPQGALINYGYTF. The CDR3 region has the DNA TGTGCCAGCAGCTCCCCACAGGGGGCCTTAATAAACTATGGCTACACCTTC.

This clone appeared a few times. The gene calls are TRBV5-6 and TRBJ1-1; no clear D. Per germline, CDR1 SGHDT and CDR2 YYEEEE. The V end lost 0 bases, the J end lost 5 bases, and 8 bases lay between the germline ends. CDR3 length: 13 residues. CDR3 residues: CASSLDAGTEAFF. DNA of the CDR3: TGTGCCAGCAGCTTGGACGCGGGGACTGAAGCTTTCTTT.

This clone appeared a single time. The CDR3 loop is CASSPRPPGQGGEQYF. For the CDR3, the DNA is TGTGCCAGCAGCCCCCGCCCTCCCGGACAGGGAGGCGAGCAGTACTTC. The V call is TRBV5-4, the J call TRBJ2-7, with 8 nucleotides matching TRBD1. This CDR3 has 16 residues. With V trimmed by 4 bases and J by 6 bases, 15 bases remained unmatched. Germline-derived CDR1 and CDR2 are SGHNT and YYREEE (reference sequence).

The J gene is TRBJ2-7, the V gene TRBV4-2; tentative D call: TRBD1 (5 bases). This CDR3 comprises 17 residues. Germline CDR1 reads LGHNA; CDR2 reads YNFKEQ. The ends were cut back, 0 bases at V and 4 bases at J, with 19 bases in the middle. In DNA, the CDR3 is TGTGCCAGCAGCCAAGATCGATGGTCGGAGCCAGGGTACGAGCAGTACTTC. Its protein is CASSQDRWSEPGYEQYF.

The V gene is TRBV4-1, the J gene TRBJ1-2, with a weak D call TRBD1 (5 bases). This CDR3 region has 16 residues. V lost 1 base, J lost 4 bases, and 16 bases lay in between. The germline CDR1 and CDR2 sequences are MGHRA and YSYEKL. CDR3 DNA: TGCGCCAGCAGCCAAGTTCCGTCGGGGGAAGGCTATGGCTACACCTTC. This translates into CASSQVPSGEGYGYTF.

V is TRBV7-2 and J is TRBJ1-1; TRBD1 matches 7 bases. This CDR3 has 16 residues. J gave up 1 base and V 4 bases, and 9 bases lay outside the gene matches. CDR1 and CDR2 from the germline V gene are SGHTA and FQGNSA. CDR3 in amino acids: CASSSRGRGRNTEAFF. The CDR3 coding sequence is TGTGCCAGCAGCTCAAGGGGCAGGGGGAGGAACACTGAAGCTTTCTTT.

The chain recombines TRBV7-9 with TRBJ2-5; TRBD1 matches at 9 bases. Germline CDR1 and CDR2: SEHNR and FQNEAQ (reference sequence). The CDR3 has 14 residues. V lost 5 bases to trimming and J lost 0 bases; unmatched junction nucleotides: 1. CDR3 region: CASSRDRDQETQYF. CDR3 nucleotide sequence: TGTGCCAGCAGCCGGGACAGGGACCAAGAGACCCAGTACTTC.